This is a list of T cell receptor beta chains from one sample in a study of cytomegalovirus exposure and HLA in healthy donors. Profiling relied on immunoSEQ multiplex PCR, and the TCRdb table lists in-frame clones only, not all of them. The sample comprises roughly 100,000 clones, 83% of which are singletons, and roughly 6% rests with the top ten. The specimen sequenced was PBMCs. These receptors all come from a man aged 18 to 29 in good health and CMV-seronegative. Each CDR3 is given without its conserved first and last residue. Each record gives: V gene, clone size, J gene, CDR3 protein. Clone size is shown for a subset of rows, as once, few, many or a class of expanded clone.

TRBV30	once	TRBJ1-1	AWSVLGQGEAF
TRBV6-1	.	TRBJ1-4	ASSTRQGFEKLF
TRBV18	.	TRBJ1-2	ASSPPDRVLYGYT
TRBV7-9	.	TRBJ2-4	ASSLGQVAKNIQY
TRBV11-2	once	TRBJ2-1	ASSYGQSRGSLLTNEQF
TRBV4-1	.	TRBJ2-7	ASSQGLAGGYEQY
TRBV19	.	TRBJ1-4	ASMRTATATNEKLF
TRBV4-3	once	TRBJ1-1	ASSGKGLNTEAF
TRBV7-6	.	TRBJ2-7	ASSLALAGTSGSRGYEQY
TRBV28	.	TRBJ2-3	ASSLDGATSTDTQY
TRBV29-1	.	TRBJ2-2	SVGGQARAGELF
TRBV7-9	few	TRBJ2-1	ASSPTFLGWEQF
TRBV2	.	TRBJ1-2	AQTANYGYT
TRBV28	.	TRBJ1-6	ASRGSSYNSPLH
TRBV7-2	.	TRBJ2-7	ASSLIGGLDEQY
TRBV19	.	TRBJ1-2	ASSILPPGTGGNYGYT
TRBV7-2	.	TRBJ1-1	ASSLGRANTEAF
TRBV7-3	.	TRBJ2-1	ASSPDSHNEQF
TRBV29-1	.	TRBJ1-2	SVKQISYGYT
TRBV4-1	few	TRBJ1-5	ASSHGGRGPLYQPQH
TRBV25-1	.	TRBJ1-2	ASSDPGQSYT
TRBV5-6	few	TRBJ1-1	ASSSDRASGYTEAF
TRBV5-1	.	.	ASSLRTGYEQY
TRBV19	.	TRBJ2-3	ASSIARVDTQY
TRBV28	.	TRBJ1-2	ASTNGRWRAYGYT
TRBV6-1	few	TRBJ1-1	ASSESSGQVNTEAF
TRBV19	.	TRBJ2-6	ASSSSRDRGLSGANVLT
TRBV11-3	.	TRBJ1-4	ASSLFIGGNNEKLF
TRBV19	once	TRBJ2-3	ASSIAGVSTQY
TRBV7-6	once	TRBJ2-5	ASSANLQETQY
TRBV29-1	.	TRBJ2-2	SVGQGGSGELF
TRBV5-5	.	TRBJ2-2	ASSSQVTGELF
TRBV4-3	.	TRBJ1-1	ASSQVTNTEAF
TRBV30	.	TRBJ1-3	AWSFLGASSGNTIY
TRBV9	.	TRBJ2-5	ASSVDFGRILAGDETQY
TRBV29-1	.	TRBJ2-3	SVAGDTSSTDTQY
TRBV7-9	.	TRBJ2-7	SSSWAGGGKGYEQY
TRBV7-9	few	TRBJ2-7	ASSLASDEQY
TRBV7-2	.	TRBJ2-5	ASSRGVGETQY
TRBV7-6	.	TRBJ2-5	ASSLIAGGLGETQY
TRBV7-9	.	TRBJ1-1	ASSLRNPRDSEAF
TRBV29-1	.	TRBJ2-1	SVERSGRNNEQF
TRBV10-3	.	TRBJ2-1	AISEPGQVAYNEQF
TRBV28	.	TRBJ1-6	ASRSDPRWGPNSPLH
TRBV19	.	TRBJ2-7	ASRSTQGYSYEQY
TRBV7-2	.	TRBJ2-7	ASSPSGSDAYEQY
TRBV29-1	.	.	SVEGINYEQY
TRBV5-6	.	TRBJ1-2	ASSFWQGNYGYT
TRBV7-2	.	TRBJ2-5	ASSLARDGSQETQY
TRBV15	once	TRBJ2-7	ATSRDLDSRSRAH
TRBV27	.	TRBJ2-1	ASSPITGTSNNEQF
TRBV12-5	.	TRBJ2-4	ASGSLAGLAKNIQY
TRBV5-8	.	TRBJ2-1	ASSLRVGLATYNEQF